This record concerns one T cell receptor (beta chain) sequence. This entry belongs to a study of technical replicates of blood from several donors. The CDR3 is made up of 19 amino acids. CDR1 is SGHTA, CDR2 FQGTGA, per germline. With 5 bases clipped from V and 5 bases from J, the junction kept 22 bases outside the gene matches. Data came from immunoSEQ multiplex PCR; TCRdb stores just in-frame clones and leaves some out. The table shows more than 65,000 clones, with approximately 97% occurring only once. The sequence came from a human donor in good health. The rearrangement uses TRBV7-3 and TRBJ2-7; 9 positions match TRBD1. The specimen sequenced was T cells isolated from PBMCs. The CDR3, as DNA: TGTGCCAGCAGCCCGAACCCCTCCTCCGGGACAGGGATTATACACGAGCAGTACTTC. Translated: CASSPNPSSGTGIIHEQYF.